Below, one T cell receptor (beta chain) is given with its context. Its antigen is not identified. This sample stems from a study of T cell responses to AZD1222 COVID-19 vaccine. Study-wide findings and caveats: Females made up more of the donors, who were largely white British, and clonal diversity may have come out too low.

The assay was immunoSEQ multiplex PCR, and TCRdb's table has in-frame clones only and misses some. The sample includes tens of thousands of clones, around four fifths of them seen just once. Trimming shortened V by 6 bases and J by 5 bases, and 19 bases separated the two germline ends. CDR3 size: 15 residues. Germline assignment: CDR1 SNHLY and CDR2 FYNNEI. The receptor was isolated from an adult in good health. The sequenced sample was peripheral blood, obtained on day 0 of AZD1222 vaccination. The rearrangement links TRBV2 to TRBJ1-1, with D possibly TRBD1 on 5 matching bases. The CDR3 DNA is TGTGCCAGCAGACCCATGGGGGGAGGAGGAACTGAAGCTTTCTTT. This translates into CASRPMGGGGTEAFF.